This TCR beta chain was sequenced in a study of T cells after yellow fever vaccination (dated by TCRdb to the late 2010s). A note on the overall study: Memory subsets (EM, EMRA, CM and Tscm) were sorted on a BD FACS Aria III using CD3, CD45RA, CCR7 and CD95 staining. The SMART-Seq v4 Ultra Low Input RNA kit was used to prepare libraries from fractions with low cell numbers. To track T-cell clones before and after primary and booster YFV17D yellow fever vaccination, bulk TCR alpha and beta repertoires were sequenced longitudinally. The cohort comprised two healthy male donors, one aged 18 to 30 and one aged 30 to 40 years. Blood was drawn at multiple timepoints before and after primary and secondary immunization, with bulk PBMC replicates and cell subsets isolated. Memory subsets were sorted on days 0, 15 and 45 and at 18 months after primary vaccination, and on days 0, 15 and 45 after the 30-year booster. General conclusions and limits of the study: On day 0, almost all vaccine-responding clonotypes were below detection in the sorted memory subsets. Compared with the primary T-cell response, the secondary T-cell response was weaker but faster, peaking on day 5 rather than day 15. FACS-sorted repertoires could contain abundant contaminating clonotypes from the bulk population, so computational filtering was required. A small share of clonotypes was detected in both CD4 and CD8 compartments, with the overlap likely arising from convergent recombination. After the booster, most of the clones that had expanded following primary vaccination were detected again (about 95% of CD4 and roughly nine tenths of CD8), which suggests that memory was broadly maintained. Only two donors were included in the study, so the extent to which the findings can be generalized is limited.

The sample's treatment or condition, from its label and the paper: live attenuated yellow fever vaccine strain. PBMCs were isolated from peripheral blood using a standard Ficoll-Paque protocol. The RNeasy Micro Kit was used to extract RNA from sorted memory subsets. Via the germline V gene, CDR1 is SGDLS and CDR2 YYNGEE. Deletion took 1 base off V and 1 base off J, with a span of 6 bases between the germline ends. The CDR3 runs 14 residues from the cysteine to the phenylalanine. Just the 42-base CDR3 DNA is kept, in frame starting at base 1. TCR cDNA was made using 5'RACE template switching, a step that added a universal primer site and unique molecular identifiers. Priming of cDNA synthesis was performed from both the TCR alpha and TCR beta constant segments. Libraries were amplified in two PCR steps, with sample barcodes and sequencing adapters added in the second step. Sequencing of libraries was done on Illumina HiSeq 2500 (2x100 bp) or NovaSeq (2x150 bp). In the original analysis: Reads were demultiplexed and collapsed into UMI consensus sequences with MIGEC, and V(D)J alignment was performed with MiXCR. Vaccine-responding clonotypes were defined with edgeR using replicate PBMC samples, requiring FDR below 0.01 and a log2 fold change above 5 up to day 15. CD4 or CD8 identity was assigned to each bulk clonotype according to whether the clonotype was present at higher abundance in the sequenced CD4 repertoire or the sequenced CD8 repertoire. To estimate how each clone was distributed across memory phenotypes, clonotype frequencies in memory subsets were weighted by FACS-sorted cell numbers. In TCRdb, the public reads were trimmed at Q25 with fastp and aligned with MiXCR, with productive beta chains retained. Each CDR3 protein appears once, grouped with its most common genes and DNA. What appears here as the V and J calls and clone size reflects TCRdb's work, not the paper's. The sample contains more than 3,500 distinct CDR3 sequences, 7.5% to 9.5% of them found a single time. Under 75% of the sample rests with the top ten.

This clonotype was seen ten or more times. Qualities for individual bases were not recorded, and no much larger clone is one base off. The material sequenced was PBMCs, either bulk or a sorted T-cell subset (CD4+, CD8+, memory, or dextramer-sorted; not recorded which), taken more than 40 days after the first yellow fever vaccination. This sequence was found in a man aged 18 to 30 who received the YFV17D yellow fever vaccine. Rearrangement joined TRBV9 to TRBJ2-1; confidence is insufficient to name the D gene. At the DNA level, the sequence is TGTGCCAGCAGCGTAAAAGGTTCCTACAATGAGCAGTTCTTC. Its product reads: CASSVKGSYNEQFF.